Below are 10 T cell receptor beta chains sequenced from a single sample in a study of blood T cells in healthy people across ages. Next came a second PCR, run for about 6 to 12 cycles, which used a sample-barcoded 5' primer along with a J-beta primer mix. MiXCR, run by TCRdb on the 5' RACE reads, gives a single entry per CDR3 protein. The sample holds 1.5 million to 2 million distinct CDR3 sequences; 30% to 40% are singletons and the top ten take more than 20%. The sequenced sample consisted of blood. The receptors here all came from a human donor in good health.

This clonotype has just a few counts. The CDR3 bases are TGCAGTGCCATTACCCCAGGGGCGAGGGTAGCTTTCTTT. Translation gives CSAITPGARVAFF. V and J are TRBV20-1 and TRBJ1-1; weak D call: TRBD1 (6 bases). Germline V gives CDR1 DFQATT, CDR2 SNEGSKA (reference sequence). CDR3 size: 13 residues. The V gene lost 6 bases and the J gene lost 10 bases, with 21 bases spanning the gap.

This chain connects TRBV11-2 to TRBJ1-1, with D uncertain. CDR3 size: 14 residues. The V and J ends lost 5 bases and 2 bases respectively, with 12 bases between them. Germline assignment: CDR1 SGHAT and CDR2 FQNNGV. Here the CDR3 DNA reads TGTGCCAGCAGCCCGTTCCGGTTAAACACTGAAGCTTTCTTT. The encoded protein is CASSPFRLNTEAFF.

The chain recombines TRBV2 with TRBJ1-5; possibly TRBD1 for D (5 bases). This CDR3 is built from 14 residues. Trimming left V 6 bases short and J 4 bases short, with 13 bases between. CDR1 SNHLY and CDR2 FYNNEI come from the germline V gene. CDR3 in amino acids: CASRGVGMNQPQHF. CDR3 sequence (DNA): TGTGCCAGCAGGGGGGTTGGGATGAATCAGCCCCAGCATTTT.

This clonotype was recorded a few times. The chain employs TRBV20-1 and TRBJ1-4, with 7 positions matching TRBD1. The CDR3 runs to 14 residues. Germline CDR1 reads DFQATT; CDR2 reads SNEGSKA (reference sequence). Trimming at V came to 6 bases and at J to 7 bases, leaving 11 bases not matched to a gene. The CDR3 loop reads CSAEDRVIGEKLFF. The CDR3 region has the DNA TGCAGTGCAGAAGACAGGGTTATCGGTGAAAAACTGTTTTTT.

This chain joins TRBV11-2 and TRBJ1-2; D is uncertain. Per the germline V gene, CDR1 is SGHAT and CDR2 is FQNNGV. The CDR3 extends over 14 amino acids. Trimming cost V 1 base and J 4 bases, with 10 bases left between them. The CDR3 sequence is CASSLAADSYGYTF. In DNA form, the CDR3 reads TGTGCCAGCAGCTTAGCGGCCGACTCCTATGGCTACACCTTC. Complete variable domain (other parts from reference TRBV11-2 and TRBJ1-2): EAGVAQSPRYKIIEKRQSVAFWCNPISGHATLYWYQQILGQGPKLLIQFQNNGVVDDSQLPKDRFSAERLKGVDSTLKIQPAKLEDSAVYLCASSLAADSYGYTFGSGTRLTVV.

Notes on this clonotype: At one of its ends the junction is not consistent with the germline gene, which may arise from a read error. The chain links TRBV2 to TRBJ1-2, with unresolved D. There are 12 residues in the CDR3. Germline loops: CDR1 SNHLY, CDR2 FYNNEI. CDR3 region: CANSNEGLGYTF. In nucleotides, the CDR3 is TGTGCCAACAGTAATGAGGGTCTAGGCTACACCTTC.

This clonotype was picked up a small number of times. V is TRBV29-1 and J is TRBJ1-2; 8 bases agree with TRBD1. Germline loops: CDR1 SQVTM, CDR2 ANQGSEA. J lost 8 bases, V lost 4 bases, and 9 bases had no gene match. The CDR3 sequence is 13 residues long. The CDR3 spells CSVGTGTGDGYTF. The DNA of the CDR3 is TGCAGCGTTGGTACCGGGACAGGTGACGGCTACACCTTC.

Points on this clonotype: An end of the junction differs from the germline gene, which may be a read error. The chain is built from TRBV3-1 and TRBJ2-6, with D perhaps matching TRBD1 (5 bases). Germline CDR1 and CDR2: LGHDT and YNNKEL (reference sequence). This CDR3 is built from 14 residues. The DNA for the CDR3 is TGTGCCAGCAGTCAAGAAGGGGCCCTCAACGTCCTGACTTTC. Protein product: CASSQEGALNVLTF.

The rearrangement joins TRBV4-1 to TRBJ2-4; possible D gene TRBD1, 5 bases. The J call may be incorrect, as the DNA end agrees better with TRBJ2-5. Germline CDR1 MGHRA, CDR2 YSYEKL. The CDR3 loop spans 15 amino acids. In DNA form, the CDR3 reads TGCGCCAGCAGCCAAGGAAGGGGCCTGGAAGAGACCCAGTACTTC. Its protein is CASSQGRGLEETQYF.

This clonotype was detected only a few times. The chain links TRBV4-1 to TRBJ1-5; D is ambiguous. The CDR3 sequence is 15 residues long. V lost 4 bases to trimming and J lost 3 bases, with 13 bases between them. Germline-derived CDR1 and CDR2 are MGHRA and YSYEKL. Here the CDR3 DNA reads TGCGCCAGCAGCCCAACCCGGTTCTCCAATCAGCCCCAGCATTTT. This sequence encodes CASSPTRFSNQPQHF.